This T cell receptor (beta chain) was found in a study of blood T cells in healthy people across ages. Study at large: Capture by template switching was about one barcoded beta molecule per two T cells.

CDR1 and CDR2 (germline): SQVTM, ANQGSEA. V gave up 6 bases and J gave up 2 bases, with 17 bases separating them. There are 15 residues in the CDR3. A second roughly 7 to 12 cycle PCR used barcoded and J-beta primers. MiXCR, run by TCRdb on the 5' RACE reads, gives a single entry per CDR3 protein. The table records approximately 1,700,000 distinct CDR3 sequences, roughly two fifths of them present only once. General study results and limits: Long-lived donors carried more naive CD4+ cells and greater diversity than aged donors. Naive T cell percentage strongly correlated with TCR beta diversity.

With respect to this clonotype: Its antigen is not known.

The extraction recovered at least 5.5 micrograms of total RNA per sample. This TCR was sampled from a human donor in good health. The chain links TRBV29-1 to TRBJ2-1; D perhaps matches TRBD2 (5 bases). The sequenced material came from blood. This CDR3 is CSVRTPLRAYNEQFF. The CDR3 nucleotides read TGCAGCGTCCGGACTCCTCTCCGAGCCTACAATGAGCAGTTCTTC.